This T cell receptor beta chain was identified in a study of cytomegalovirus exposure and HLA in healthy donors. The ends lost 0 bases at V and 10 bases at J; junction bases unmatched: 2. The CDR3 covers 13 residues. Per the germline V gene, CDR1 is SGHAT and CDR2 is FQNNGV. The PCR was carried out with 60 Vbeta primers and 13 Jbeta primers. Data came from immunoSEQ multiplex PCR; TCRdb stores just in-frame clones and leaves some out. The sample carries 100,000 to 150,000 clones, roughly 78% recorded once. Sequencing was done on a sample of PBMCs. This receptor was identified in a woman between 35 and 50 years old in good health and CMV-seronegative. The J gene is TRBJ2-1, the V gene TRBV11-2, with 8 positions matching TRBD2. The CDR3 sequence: CASSLEPSGEQFF. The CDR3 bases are TGTGCCAGCAGCTTAGAACCTAGCGGGGAGCAGTTCTTC.